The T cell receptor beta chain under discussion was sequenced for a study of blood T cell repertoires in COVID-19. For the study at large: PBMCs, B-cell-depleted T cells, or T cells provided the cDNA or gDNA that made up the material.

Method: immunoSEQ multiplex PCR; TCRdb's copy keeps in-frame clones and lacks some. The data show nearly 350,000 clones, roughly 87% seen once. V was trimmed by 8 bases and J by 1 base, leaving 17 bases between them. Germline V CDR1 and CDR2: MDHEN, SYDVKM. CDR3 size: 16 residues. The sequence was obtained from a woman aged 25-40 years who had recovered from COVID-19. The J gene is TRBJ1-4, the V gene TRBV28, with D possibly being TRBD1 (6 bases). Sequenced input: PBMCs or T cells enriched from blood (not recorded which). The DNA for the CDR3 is TGTGCCAGCCGAAAAAGGGGGTTTCTAACTAATGAAAAACTGTTTTTT. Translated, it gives CASRKRGFLTNEKLFF.